This T cell receptor (beta chain) was found in a study of blood T cell repertoires in COVID-19. Trimming removed 0 bases from V and 6 bases from J, with 8 bases in between. Germline V gives CDR1 MNHNS, CDR2 SASEGT. This CDR3 has 13 amino acids. As processed by the authors: From reference gene primer amplification, estimates of nucleated cell counts were derived. Clones were sequenced by immunoSEQ multiplex PCR, and TCRdb holds only the in-frame ones, with some missing. That table is the source of V, J and clone size, and D and trimming were worked out from the DNA. The table has around 230,000 clones, around 92% seen once. This clone was recorded once.

This sequence was found in a woman under 40 with acute COVID-19. The sequenced sample consisted of PBMCs or T cells enriched from blood (not recorded which). The gene calls are TRBV6-1 and TRBJ1-1, with unresolved D. CDR3 amino acids: CASSEARPAEAFF. The CDR3 nucleotides read TGTGCCAGCAGTGAAGCGAGGCCCGCTGAAGCTTTCTTT.